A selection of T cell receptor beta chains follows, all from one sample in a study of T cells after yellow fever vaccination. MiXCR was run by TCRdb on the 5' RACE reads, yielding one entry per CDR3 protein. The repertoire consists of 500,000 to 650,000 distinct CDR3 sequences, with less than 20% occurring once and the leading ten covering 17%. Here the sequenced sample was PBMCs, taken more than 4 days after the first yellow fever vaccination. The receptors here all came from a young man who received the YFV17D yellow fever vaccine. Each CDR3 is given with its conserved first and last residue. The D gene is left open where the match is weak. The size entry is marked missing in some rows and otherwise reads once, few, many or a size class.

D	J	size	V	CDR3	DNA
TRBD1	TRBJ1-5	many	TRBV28	CASSSLRQGSNQPQHF	TGTGCCAGCAGTTCCCTCCGACAGGGTAGCAATCAGCCCCAGCATTTT
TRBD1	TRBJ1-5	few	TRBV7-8	CASSPRTGGGNQPQHF	TGTGCCAGCAGCCCCCGGACAGGCGGGGGCAATCAGCCCCAGCATTTT
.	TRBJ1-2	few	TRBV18	CASSDVGRGYYGYTF	TGTGCCAGCTCCGACGTCGGGCGCGGGTACTATGGCTACACCTTC
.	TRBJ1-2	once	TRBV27	CASSHGDLNYGYTF	TGTGCCAGCAGTCACGGGGACTTAAACTATGGCTACACCTTC
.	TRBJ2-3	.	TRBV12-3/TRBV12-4	CASGDFRGPLGDTQYF	TGTGCCAGCGGTGACTTCCGGGGACCACTGGGAGATACGCAGTATTTT
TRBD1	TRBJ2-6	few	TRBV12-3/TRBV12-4	CASSWDRGTGANVLTF	TGTGCCAGCAGTTGGGACAGGGGGACTGGGGCCAACGTCCTGACTTTC
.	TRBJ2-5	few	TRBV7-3	CASSAIGGETQYF	TGTGCCAGCAGCGCAATAGGGGGAGAGACCCAGTACTTC
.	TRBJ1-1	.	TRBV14	CASSQAVWVNTEAFF	TGTGCCAGCAGCCAAGCGGTTTGGGTTAACACTGAAGCTTTCTTT
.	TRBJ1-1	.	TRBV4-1	CASSHQTETYRNTEAFF	TGCGCCAGCAGCCATCAGACAGAAACCTATAGAAACACTGAAGCTTTCTTT
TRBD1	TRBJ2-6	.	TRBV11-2	CASSLVSVFTGALGVLTF	TGTGCCAGCAGCTTAGTGAGCGTGTTTACAGGGGCCCTGGGCGTCCTGACTTTC
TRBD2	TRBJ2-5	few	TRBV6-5	CASSYPGLAGETQYF	TGTGCCAGCAGTTACCCGGGACTAGCGGGGGAGACCCAGTACTTC
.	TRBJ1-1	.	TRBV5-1	CASSLEPTDYMNTEAFF	TGCGCCAGCAGCTTGGAACCGACAGATTACATGAACACTGAAGCTTTCTTT
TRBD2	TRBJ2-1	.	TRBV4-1	CASSQLGLAGGIFNEQFF	TGCGCCAGCAGCCAGTTAGGACTAGCGGGGGGAATCTTCAATGAGCAGTTCTTC
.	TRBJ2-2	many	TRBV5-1	CASSTGGETGELFF	TGCGCCAGCAGCACTGGCGGGGAAACCGGGGAGCTGTTTTTT
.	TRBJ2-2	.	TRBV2	CASSEAGFRDGELFF	TGTGCCAGCAGTGAAGCGGGGTTTAGGGATGGGGAGCTGTTTTTT
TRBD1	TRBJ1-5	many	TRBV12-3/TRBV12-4	CASNRDRDQPQHF	TGTGCCAGCAACCGGGACAGGGATCAGCCCCAGCATTTT
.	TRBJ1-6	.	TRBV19	CASSPGEAGRINSPLHF	TGTGCCAGTAGTCCAGGCGAAGCGGGGCGCATAAATTCACCCCTCCACTTT
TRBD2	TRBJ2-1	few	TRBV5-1	CASSFSGGPVNEQFF	TGCGCCAGCAGCTTTAGCGGGGGGCCAGTGAATGAGCAGTTCTTC
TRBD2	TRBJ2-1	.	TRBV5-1	CASSWGNGGANYNEQFF	TGCGCCAGCAGCTGGGGGAACGGGGGGGCCAACTACAATGAGCAGTTCTTC
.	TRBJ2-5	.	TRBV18	CASSPTRQQETQYF	TGTGCCAGCTCACCGACTCGACAGCAAGAGACCCAGTACTTC
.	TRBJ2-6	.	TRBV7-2	CASSLGYIFSGANVLTF	TGTGCCAGCAGCTTAGGTTATATCTTCTCTGGGGCCAACGTCCTGACTTTC
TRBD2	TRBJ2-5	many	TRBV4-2	CASSQELAGGQETQYF	TGTGCCAGCAGCCAGGAACTAGCGGGGGGGCAAGAGACCCAGTACTTC
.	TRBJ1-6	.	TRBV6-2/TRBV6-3	CAGGNYLGNSPLHF	TGTGCCGGAGGGAATTACCTGGGTAATTCACCCCTCCACTTT
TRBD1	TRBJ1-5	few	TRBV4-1	CASSRGQAPTQPQHF	TGCGCCAGCAGCCGCGGACAGGCACCAACTCAGCCCCAGCATTTT
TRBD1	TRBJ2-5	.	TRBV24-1	CATSDLCPGQGAQETQYF	TGTGCCACCAGTGATTTATGCCCGGGACAGGGGGCCCAAGAGACCCAGTACTTC
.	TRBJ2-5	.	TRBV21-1	CASSTSTTSRTNQETQYF	TGTGCCAGCAGCACCTCTACTACTTCGCGAACTAATCAAGAGACCCAGTACTTC
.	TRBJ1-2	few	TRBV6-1	CASSFGHSPYGYTF	TGTGCCAGCTCCTTCGGACATTCCCCCTATGGCTACACCTTC
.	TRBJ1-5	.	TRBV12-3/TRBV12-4	CASSLGGGIGNQPQHF	TGTGCCAGCAGTTTAGGCGGGGGTATAGGCAATCAGCCCCAGCATTTT
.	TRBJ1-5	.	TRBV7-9	CASSSWPDQPQHF	TGTGCCAGCAGCTCTTGGCCGGATCAGCCCCAGCATTTT
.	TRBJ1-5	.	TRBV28	CASLVNHPQHF	TGTGCCAGTTTGGTGAATCACCCCCAGCATTTT
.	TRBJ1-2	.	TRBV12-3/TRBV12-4	CASSRPGTAQDRAF	TGTGCCAGCAGCCGGCCCGGGACGGCCCAAGACCGGGCCTTC
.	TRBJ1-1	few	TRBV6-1	CASSVYIGGGNTEAFF	TGTGCCAGCAGTGTTTATATTGGCGGGGGGAACACTGAAGCTTTCTTT
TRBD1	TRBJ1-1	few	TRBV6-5	CASSYLTDRGNTEAFF	TGTGCCAGCAGTTACCTCACCGACAGGGGGAACACTGAAGCTTTCTTT
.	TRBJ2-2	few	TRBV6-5	CASSYSEGAGELFF	TGTGCCAGCAGTTACTCCGAGGGGGCCGGGGAGCTGTTTTTT
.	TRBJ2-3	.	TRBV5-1	CASRLTGMALTDTQYF	TGCGCCAGCAGGCTCACAGGGATGGCTTTGACAGATACGCAGTATTTT
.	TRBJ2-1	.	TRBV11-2	CASSLFGREQFF	TGTGCCAGCAGCTTATTCGGACGGGAGCAGTTCTTC
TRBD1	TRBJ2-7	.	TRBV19	CATKTGDLSYEQYF	TGTGCCACCAAGACAGGGGACCTCTCCTACGAGCAGTACTTC
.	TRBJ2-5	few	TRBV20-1	CSASWRQETQYF	TGCAGTGCAAGTTGGCGGCAAGAGACCCAGTACTTC
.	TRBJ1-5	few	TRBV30	CAWSVHGGSEPQHF	TGTGCCTGGAGTGTACACGGTGGCTCGGAGCCCCAGCATTTT
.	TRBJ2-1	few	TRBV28	CASSLPTGRGGNEQFF	TGTGCCAGCAGTTTACCCACCGGCAGGGGAGGTAATGAGCAGTTCTTC
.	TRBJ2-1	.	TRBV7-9	CASSPIRLPYNEQFF	TGTGCCAGCAGCCCTATTAGACTACCCTACAATGAGCAGTTCTTC